One and the same sample provided the 19 T cell receptor beta chains below, sequenced in a study of cytomegalovirus exposure and HLA in healthy donors. In the PCR, 60 Vbeta and 13 Jbeta primers were used. Data came from immunoSEQ multiplex PCR; TCRdb stores just in-frame clones and leaves some out. The table has 150,000 to 200,000 clones, 65% to 70% seen once. Sequencing input: PBMCs. These receptors all stem from a woman aged 18-35 years in good health and CMV-seropositive.

The chain is built from TRBV18 and TRBJ1-5; D remains ambiguous. V gave up 3 bases and J gave up 1 base, with 10 bases separating them. Germline CDR1 and CDR2: KGHSH and LQKENI. This CDR3 is 15 amino acids long. The CDR3 nucleotides are TGTGCCAGCTCACCCGGGAACGGGAGCAATCAGCCCCAGCATTTT. It translates to CASSPGNGSNQPQHF. Full variable domain (outside the CDR3, taken from reference TRBV18 and TRBJ1-5): NAGVMQNPRHLVRRRGQEARLRCSPMKGHSHVYWYRQLPEEGLKFMVYLQKENIIDESGMPKERFSAEFPKEGPSILRIQQVVRGDSAAYFCASSPGNGSNQPQHFGDGTRLSIL.

This clone turned up a few times. The V and J genes are TRBV19 and TRBJ1-2; D is unresolved. The CDR3 extends over 17 amino acids. Trimming took 3 bases from V and 8 from J, leaving 25 bases between them. Looked up from germline, CDR1 is LNHDA and CDR2 is SQIVND (reference sequence). DNA for the CDR3: TGTGCCAGTAGTATTCCCACCTACTTTCCAGGTTCACAGGGCTACACCTTC. It encodes CASSIPTYFPGSQGYTF.

There are a few counts of this clone. Other DNA sequences of this sample code for an identical CDR3. The V call is TRBV2, the J call TRBJ2-1; TRBD2 matches 12 bases. Trimming removed 5 bases from V and 5 bases from J; junction bases left unmatched: 13. The CDR3 is 18 residues long. The V gene's germline CDR1 is SNHLY and CDR2 FYNNEI. The CDR3 DNA reads as TGTGCCAGCAGTTACATTCTAGCGGGAGGGCCGAGGGACAATGAGCAGTTCTTC. Translation gives CASSYILAGGPRDNEQFF. The full variable domain, rest sourced from reference TRBV2 and TRBJ2-1, is EPEVTQTPSHQVTQMGQEVILRCVPISNHLYFYWYRQILGQKVEFLVSFYNNEISEKSEIFDDQFSVERPDGSNFTLKIRSTKLEDSAMYFCASSYILAGGPRDNEQFFGPGTRLTVL.

The chain recombines TRBV27 with TRBJ2-7, with 7 bases identical to TRBD1. The CDR3 has 15 amino acids. J lost 0 bases, V lost 2 bases, and 4 bases had no gene match. In germline, CDR1 is MNHEY, CDR2 SMNVEV (reference sequence). CDR3 DNA: TGTGCCAGCAGTTTACTTGACAGGGACTCCTACGAGCAGTACTTC. Residues: CASSLLDRDSYEQYF.

This clone was seen more than once but under ten times. The chain links TRBV7-9 to TRBJ1-2; D gene unclear. This CDR3 has 14 amino acids. Trimming took 1 base from V and 8 from J, leaving 14 bases between them. Germline CDR1 reads SEHNR; CDR2 reads FQNEAQ (reference sequence). CDR3 in amino acids: CASSLETAPGGYTF. The CDR3 coding sequence is TGTGCCAGCAGCTTAGAAACAGCCCCGGGGGGCTACACCTTC.

V is TRBV5-1 and J is TRBJ2-5; TRBD2 is a possible D gene (6 bases). The CDR3 has 15 residues. Germline CDR1 reads SGHRS; CDR2 reads YFSETQ. V gave up 1 base and J gave up 5 bases, with 15 bases separating them. CDR3 protein: CASSLSGAQSETQYF. The DNA for the CDR3 is TGCGCCAGCAGCTTGTCGGGAGCTCAATCGGAGACCCAGTACTTC.

This chain connects TRBV6-6 to TRBJ2-7; 8 bases fit TRBD2. V shed 9 bases and J 2 bases; nucleotides not matched to a gene: 12. Germline CDR1 MNHNY, CDR2 SVGAGI (reference sequence). CDR3 size: 15 residues. CDR3 protein: CASGGGLGTTYEQYF. As DNA, the CDR3 is TGTGCCAGTGGGGGGGGACTAGGGACCACCTACGAGCAGTACTTC.

V and J are TRBV28 and TRBJ2-7, with D uncertain. V was cut by 1 base and J by 3 bases, with 7 bases left in between. Germline V gene data show CDR1 as MDHEN and CDR2 as SYDVKM. This CDR3 contains 13 residues. The CDR3: CASSLSPLYEQYF. DNA for the CDR3: TGTGCCAGCAGTTTATCCCCCCTCTACGAGCAGTACTTC.

The rearrangement uses TRBV2 and TRBJ2-6; 8 bases agree with TRBD1. The CDR3 length is 17 residues. The V segment lost 4 bases and the J segment 0 bases; nucleotides outside the gene matches: 5. The germline V gene encodes CDR1 SNHLY and CDR2 FYNNEI. The CDR3 sequence is CASSVQGAHSGANVLTF. The CDR3 DNA is TGTGCCAGCAGTGTTCAGGGGGCCCACTCTGGGGCCAACGTCCTGACTTTC.

V and J are TRBV7-2 and TRBJ1-1, with TRBD1 identical over 8 bases. V lost 2 bases to trimming and J lost 0 bases; unmatched junction nucleotides: 5. The length of the CDR3 is 16 residues. Germline assignment: CDR1 SGHTA and CDR2 FQGNSA. The CDR3 region has the DNA TGTGCCAGCAGCTTACAGGGGGCCCCCATGAACACTGAAGCTTTCTTT. The encoded protein is CASSLQGAPMNTEAFF.

The rearrangement uses TRBV27 and TRBJ2-7, with 9 bases matching TRBD1. The ends lost 4 bases at V and 6 bases at J; junction bases unmatched: 7. Germline V gene lookup returns CDR1 MNHEY and CDR2 SMNVEV (reference sequence). The CDR3 spans 14 residues. The DNA of the CDR3 is TGTGCCAGCAGTTCATGGACAGGGGAGATCGAGCAGTACTTC. Translated, it gives CASSSWTGEIEQYF.

The V and J genes are TRBV5-1 and TRBJ1-1; tentatively, D is TRBD1 (5 bases). There are 13 residues in the CDR3. V dropped 0 bases and J dropped 6 bases, with 9 bases sitting between them. The V gene's germline CDR1 is SGHRS and CDR2 YFSETQ. CDR3 amino acids: CASSLAGRAEAFF. The CDR3 DNA reads as TGCGCCAGCAGCTTGGCCGGCAGGGCTGAAGCTTTCTTT.

The table lists this clone with a few counts. V is TRBV9 and J is TRBJ2-5, with D possibly TRBD2 on 6 matching bases. Trimming removed 0 bases at V and 5 bases at J, with 17 bases between. Germline CDR1 is SGDLS and CDR2 is YYNGEE. CDR3 length: 16 amino acids. The CDR3 here is CASSVGWNGGRETQYF. The CDR3 DNA reads TGTGCCAGCAGCGTAGGTTGGAACGGGGGACGGGAGACCCAGTACTTC.

This chain uses TRBV7-8 with TRBJ1-1; the D is unclear. In germline, CDR1 is SGHVS, CDR2 FQNEAQ. V lost 5 bases and J lost 2, with 18 bases in between. This CDR3 has 16 amino acids. CDR3: CASSPQTKEGNTEAFF. The CDR3 bases are TGTGCCAGCAGCCCACAAACCAAGGAGGGAAACACTGAAGCTTTCTTT.

This clone was found a few times. The chain links TRBV15 to TRBJ2-7; 7 bases are shared with TRBD2. The CDR3 sequence is 17 residues long. Germline values: CDR1 LNHNV, CDR2 YYDKDF (reference sequence). After removal of 0 bases from V and 9 bases from J, the junction contained 17 bases not matched to a gene. This CDR3 is CATSRDRGWQGGNRQYF. DNA of the CDR3: TGTGCCACCAGCAGAGATAGAGGATGGCAGGGAGGGAACAGGCAGTACTTC.

This clone turned up a few times. The CDR3 coding sequence is TGTGCCAGCAGCTTTATCGATGAGCAGTTCTTC. Translating it yields CASSFIDEQFF. This chain joins TRBV11-1 and TRBJ2-1; D gene unclear. Trimming pared 3 bases from V and 8 bases from J, leaving 5 bases between. The CDR3 runs to 11 residues. Germline lookup yields CDR1 SGHAT and CDR2 FQDESV (reference sequence).

The rearrangement uses TRBV18 and TRBJ2-1; the D gene is possibly TRBD2 (5 bases). Looked up from germline, CDR1 is KGHSH and CDR2 is LQKENI. The CDR3 length is 16 residues. Trimming took 2 bases from V and 8 from J, leaving 19 bases between them. The CDR3 DNA reads TGTGCCAGCTCACCAAATCCCCCGGGATCCAGACATGAGCAGTTCTTC. Translation: CASSPNPPGSRHEQFF.

The chain links TRBV6-5 to TRBJ1-4; possible D gene TRBD1, 6 bases. Germline values: CDR1 MNHEY, CDR2 SVGAGI. The CDR3 consists of 15 residues. The V end lost 5 bases, the J end lost 3 bases, and 13 bases lay between the germline ends. The CDR3: CASSAYRASNEKLFF. The CDR3 DNA reads as TGTGCCAGCAGTGCTTACAGGGCGTCTAATGAAAAACTGTTTTTT.

The chain uses TRBV9 and TRBJ1-3; D is undetermined. The CDR3 sequence is 15 residues long. Germline V lookup: CDR1 SGDLS, CDR2 YYNGEE. Trimming cost V 0 bases and J 1 base, with 8 bases left between them. The CDR3, as DNA: TGTGCCAGCAGCGTAGCCGCGCTATCTGGAAACACCATATATTTT. Amino acid sequence: CASSVAALSGNTIYF.